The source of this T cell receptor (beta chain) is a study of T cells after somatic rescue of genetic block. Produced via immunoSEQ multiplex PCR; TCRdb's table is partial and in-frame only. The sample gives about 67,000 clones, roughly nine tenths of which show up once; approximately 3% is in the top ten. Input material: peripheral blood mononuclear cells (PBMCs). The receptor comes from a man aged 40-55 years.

The CDR3 DNA reads as TGTGCCAGCTCGCCCTGGCAGGGGGGAGTTGGAGGGGCCAACGTCCTGACTTTC. Protein sequence: CASSPWQGGVGGANVLTF. The J gene is TRBJ2-6, the V gene TRBV2; a possible D gene is TRBD1 (7 bases). This CDR3 is 18 amino acids long. In germline, CDR1 is SNHLY, CDR2 FYNNEI. The germline V and J ends were trimmed by 8 bases and 4 bases, with 24 bases remaining between them.